The 14 T cell receptor beta chains below all came from one sample that was sequenced in a study of naive CD8 T cells in extremely preterm neonates. Findings of the study overall: Preterm infants showed shorter CDR3s, fewer N additions and less trimming than older groups.

Using immunoSEQ multiplex PCR, the repertoire was profiled, and TCRdb retains in-frame clones only, with some absent. The sample lists around 25,000 clones; about 91% were seen once. These receptors' targets are unknown. Extremely preterm deliveries at about 22-27 weeks of gestation provided the preterm samples. The sample taken for sequencing was naive CD8+ T cells from cord blood. These receptors all come from a boy who was born preterm.

The V and J genes are TRBV11-2 and TRBJ2-5, with 9 bases lining up with TRBD1. The DNA end is a closer match to TRBJ2-7, so the J assignment may be wrong. Germline CDR1 SGHAT, CDR2 FQNNGV. This CDR3 is 16 amino acids long. The CDR3 spells CASSLDPRDRVYEQYF. CDR3 nucleotide sequence: TGTGCCAGCAGCTTAGACCCCAGGGACAGGGTTTACGAGCAGTACTTC.

V and J are TRBV19 and TRBJ1-1; D uncertain. V lost 1 base and J 2 bases, leaving 5 bases between the germline ends. CDR1 LNHDA and CDR2 SQIVND come from the germline V gene (reference sequence). This CDR3 contains 13 residues. CDR3 coding DNA: TGTGCCAGTAGTATAGTCCAAAACACTGAAGCTTTCTTT. It specifies CASSIVQNTEAFF.

The rearrangement uses TRBV7-9 and TRBJ2-7, with 8 bases identical to TRBD1. V shed 1 base, J shed 4 bases, and the junction held 3 bases outside the gene matches. Germline values: CDR1 SEHNR, CDR2 FQNEAQ (reference sequence). The CDR3 covers 14 residues. CDR3 nucleotides: TGTGCCAGCAGCTTAGGGACAGGGTTTTACGAGCAGTACTTC. Amino acids: CASSLGTGFYEQYF.

This sequence joins TRBV23-1 and TRBJ2-2; TRBD1 might be the D (5 bases). TRBV23-1 is placed among ORFs of uncertain function. The CDR3 sequence is 14 residues long. Trimming pared 0 bases from V and 3 bases from J, leaving 5 bases between. The CDR3 sequence is CASSQSRDTGELFF. CDR3 in DNA: TGCGCCAGCAGTCAATCCAGGGACACCGGGGAGCTGTTTTTT.

The chain recombines TRBV25-1 with TRBJ1-2, with D possibly TRBD1 on 6 matching bases. This CDR3 is 14 amino acids long. V shed 1 base and J shed 7 bases, with 13 bases lying between them. Per the germline V gene, CDR1 is MGHDK and CDR2 is SYGVNS. The CDR3 bases are TGTGCCAGCAGTGAATCGAGCGGGGGCGCTGGCTACACCTTC. The encoded protein is CASSESSGGAGYTF.

The chain is built from TRBV11-2 and TRBJ2-5, with 9 bases identical to TRBD2. CDR1 SGHAT and CDR2 FQNNGV come from the germline V gene. The CDR3 sequence is 19 residues long. V lost 0 bases, J lost 4 bases, and 15 bases stayed unmatched. Here the CDR3 reads CASSLEFPHSGGFLETQYF. In DNA, the CDR3 is TGTGCCAGCAGCTTAGAGTTCCCCCATAGCGGGGGATTTCTAGAGACCCAGTACTTC.

This rearrangement joins TRBV7-8 to TRBJ1-1, with TRBD1 identical over 7 bases. V lost 1 base, J lost 1 base, and 0 bases stayed unmatched. Germline-derived CDR1 and CDR2 are SGHVS and FQNEAQ. This CDR3 is 14 amino acids long. The CDR3 sequence is CASSLGTGNTEAFF. The CDR3 DNA is TGTGCCAGCAGCTTAGGGACAGGGAACACTGAAGCTTTCTTT.

The chain couples TRBV7-3 to TRBJ2-3; D gene uncertain. Trimming took 2 bases from V and 6 from J, leaving 9 bases between them. There are 13 residues in the CDR3. Germline CDR1 reads SGHTA; CDR2 reads FQGTGA. The CDR3 sequence is CASSLHSRDTQYF. The CDR3 coding sequence is TGTGCCAGCAGCTTACACTCCCGCGATACGCAGTATTTT.

This clone has only one observation. V and J are TRBV27 and TRBJ2-3; D ambiguous. The CDR3 is 13 residues long. Germline CDR1 is MNHEY and CDR2 is SMNVEV (reference sequence). The V end was cut by 1 base, the J end by 2 bases, with 4 bases between. The CDR3, as DNA: TGTGCCAGCAGTTTATTCGTCACAGATACGCAGTATTTT. Translation: CASSLFVTDTQYF.

The CDR3 protein is CASSTPGVGYGYTF. As DNA, the CDR3 is TGTGCCAGCAGCACTCCAGGGGTTGGCTATGGCTACACCTTC. V and J are TRBV9 and TRBJ1-2, with TRBD1 as a possible D gene (6 bases). This CDR3 comprises 14 residues. Germline values: CDR1 SGDLS, CDR2 YYNGEE. The V gene lost 4 bases and the J gene lost 4 bases, with 14 bases spanning the gap. The full variable domain, rest sourced from reference TRBV9 and TRBJ1-2, is DSGVTQTPKHLITATGQRVTLRCSPRSGDLSVYWYQQSLDQGLQFLIQYYNGEERAKGNILERFSAQQFPDLHSELNLSSLELGDSALYFCASSTPGVGYGYTFGSGTRLTVV.

The rearrangement uses TRBV10-3 and TRBJ1-1; D remains ambiguous. The germline CDR1 and CDR2 sequences are ENHRY and SYGVKD. Trimming removed 5 bases from V and 1 base from J, with 5 bases in between. This CDR3 spans 12 amino acids. CDR3 bases: TGTGCCATCAGTAAGGGGAACACTGAAGCTTTCTTT. Protein product: CAISKGNTEAFF.

In the case of this clone: The sample contains more than one DNA sequence encoding this CDR3. The chain combines TRBV11-2 with TRBJ2-7; D is unclear. This CDR3 comprises 10 residues. V lost 5 bases and J 3 bases, leaving 2 bases between the germline ends. Per germline, CDR1 SGHAT and CDR2 FQNNGV. The CDR3 sequence is CASSLYEQYF. CDR3 nucleotides: TGTGCCAGCAGCCTCTACGAGCAGTACTTC.

This clone was detected once. The V gene is TRBV30, the J gene TRBJ2-3; 9 bases match TRBD2. Germline V lookup: CDR1 GTSNPN, CDR2 SVGIG (reference sequence). V shed 3 bases, J shed 1 base, and the junction held 11 bases outside the gene matches. The CDR3 is 17 amino acids. The CDR3 here is CAWRRPGTSRGTDTQYF. The DNA of the CDR3 is TGTGCCTGGAGAAGGCCCGGGACTAGCAGGGGCACAGATACGCAGTATTTT.

This chain joins TRBV6-5 and TRBJ1-2, with D possibly matching TRBD1 (6 bases). V gave up 5 bases and J gave up 5 bases, with 6 bases separating them. Looked up from germline, CDR1 is MNHEY and CDR2 is SVGAGI. This CDR3 contains 11 residues. In DNA form, the CDR3 reads TGTGCCAGCAGTCAGGGGTATGGCTACACCTTC. This translates into CASSQGYGYTF.